This T cell receptor beta chain was observed in a study of blood T cell repertoires in COVID-19. Profiling relied on immunoSEQ multiplex PCR, and the TCRdb table lists in-frame clones only, not all of them. In the table there are approximately 280,000 clones, about 85% of which are singletons. The CDR3 extends over 13 amino acids. V shed 7 bases and J shed 0 bases, with 8 bases lying between them. Germline CDR1 is MNHEY and CDR2 is SVGAGI. This rearrangement joins TRBV6-5 to TRBJ2-3; tentative D call: TRBD1 (5 bases). Material for sequencing was PBMCs or T cells enriched from blood (not recorded which). The TCR was taken from a woman aged 45-65 years who had recovered from COVID-19. For the CDR3, the DNA is TGTGCCAGCACACAGGCCAGCACAGATACGCAGTATTTT. It translates to CASTQASTDTQYF.